This T cell receptor beta chain derives from a study of sequential checkpoint blockade in melanoma. Across the study: Each arm's sequence ended with maintenance nivolumab.

Note on this clone: The same CDR3 also results from other DNA sequences found in this sample.

As for treatment: randomized to nivolumab then ipilimumab (arm A) or the reverse (arm B). DNA-damaging chemotherapy had not been given to any patient beforehand. The CDR3 runs to 15 residues. Trimming cost V 6 bases and J 3 bases, with 18 bases left between them. Germline V lookup: CDR1 MNHEY, CDR2 SMNVEV (reference sequence). Repertoires were generated with immunoSEQ multiplex PCR, while TCRdb's copy carries only in-frame clones and drops some. Of 9,000 or so clones in the sample, roughly three fifths were seen once. This clonotype originated in a human donor with melanoma. The chain is built from TRBV27 and TRBJ2-7; TRBD1 is a possible D gene (6 bases). Sample: CD8+ T cells sorted from blood (inferred from file names), taken from a patient given nivolumab and ipilimumab in sequence. The CDR3 DNA follows: TGTGCCAGCAGCCCCACAGGGTACGTGGACTACGAGCAGTACTTC. Its translation is CASSPTGYVDYEQYF.